These T cell receptor beta chains were read from a single sample in a study of post-analysis software for immune sequencing data. Each CDR3 protein is one row after TCRdb ran MiXCR on the PCR reads. This table has approximately 460,000 distinct CDR3 sequences, around 40% appearing once. Input material: blood. These receptors all stem from a girl aged 10-17 years with multiple sclerosis. CDR3s include the opening cysteine and the closing phenylalanine or tryptophan.

V	J	CDR3
TRBV10-3	TRBJ1-2	CAISETDRQAQRGYTF
TRBV5-1	TRBJ2-1	CASSSRVAGDIGEQFF
TRBV20-1	TRBJ1-2	CSAHEGANYGYTF
TRBV10-3	TRBJ2-1	CTISESALARYNEQFF
TRBV7-3	TRBJ2-3	CASSLNSGSRLDTQYF
TRBV20-1	TRBJ2-2	CSASAGSPKPGELFF
TRBV7-9	TRBJ2-7	CASSLQRQGLIYEQYF
TRBV29-1	TRBJ2-7	CSVSPGLADYEQYF
TRBV20-1	TRBJ2-1	CSAPPPGLAAYNEQFF
TRBV12-3/TRBV12-4	TRBJ2-7	CASSQSLAGSSYEQYF
TRBV29-1	TRBJ2-1	CSVAGTSVLNEQFF
TRBV7-2	TRBJ1-2	CASSLGSGQLTYGYTF
TRBV6-2/TRBV6-3	TRBJ2-7	CASSYSAASSYEQYF
TRBV10-3	TRBJ2-1	CAISSLAATSGSMMSYNEQFF
TRBV7-2	.	CASSSSRSGFGFGTQYF
TRBV4-2	TRBJ1-1	CASTPQTGNTEAFF
TRBV11-2	TRBJ2-1	CASSPWASEHNEQFF
TRBV20-1	TRBJ2-7	CSASCGGSSYEQYF
TRBV20-1	TRBJ1-1	CSAPGATSEAFF
TRBV29-1	TRBJ2-3	CSALAGGHTDTQYF
TRBV6-2/TRBV6-3	TRBJ2-7	CVSSPGQVYEQYF
TRBV29-1	TRBJ2-3	CSVPSGRTDTQYF
TRBV9	TRBJ2-1	CASSVDPAESYNEQFF
TRBV29-1	TRBJ1-2	CSVDRAENYGYTF
TRBV7-9	.	CASSLTGTSDSYEQYF
TRBV14	TRBJ2-1	CASSQSPGRGEQFF
TRBV20-1	TRBJ2-1	CRAYTGYNEQFF
TRBV4-2	TRBJ1-2	CASSQETYQQQTNYGYTF
TRBV5-1	TRBJ2-6	CASSPIELSGANVLTF
TRBV7-3	TRBJ2-3	CASSPHSQGLTDTQYF
TRBV7-9	TRBJ2-7	CASSFEGALDEQYF
TRBV14	TRBJ2-1	CANSQVQGAWNEQFF
TRBV5-1	TRBJ2-2	CASSPGTPRTGELFF
TRBV5-1	TRBJ2-1	CASSTSGAYSEQFF
TRBV24-1	TRBJ2-1	CATSDPETSPYNEQFF
TRBV4-2	TRBJ2-3	CASSQDAQLLAGILTDTQYF
TRBV6-5	TRBJ2-3	CASSYSDRRDTQYF
TRBV2	TRBJ2-1	CASGLGEQFF
TRBV9	TRBJ2-5	CASSPQGGSGSPARETQYF
TRBV7-9	TRBJ1-5	CASSYTGDQPQHF
TRBV7-6	TRBJ2-3	CASSITVSTDTQYF